One sample yielded the 19 T cell receptor beta chains listed below, sequenced in a study of beta chain features in type 1 diabetes. The study reverse transcribed the entire isolated RNA, so it sequenced expressed TCRB transcripts. TCRdb's table, derived via immunoSEQ multiplex PCR, lists solely in-frame clones and lacks some. The profile shows about 350,000 clones, around a fifth of them singletons. The sample consisted of naive CD4+ T cells from blood. These receptor sequences come from a woman under 30 in good health.

The chain combines TRBV4-2 with TRBJ2-2, with 7 bases identical to TRBD1. The CDR3 consists of 15 residues. CDR1 is LGHNA, CDR2 YNFKEQ, per germline. After removal of 0 bases from V and 3 bases from J, the junction contained 1 base not matched to a gene. The CDR3 DNA reads as TGTGCCAGCAGCCAAGAAACAGGGGACACCGGGGAGCTGTTTTTT. It codes for CASSQETGDTGELFF.

This clone was detected only a few times. V usage is TRBV9 and J usage is TRBJ2-1; 11 bases line up with TRBD2. There are 15 residues in the CDR3. V trimming: 3 bases; J trimming: 5 bases; junction bases outside the gene matches: 4. Germline CDR1 reads SGDLS; CDR2 reads YYNGEE. CDR3: CASSAGTSGHNEQFF. In DNA form, the CDR3 reads TGTGCCAGCAGCGCCGGGACTAGCGGACACAATGAGCAGTTCTTC.

The chain combines TRBV25-1 with TRBJ1-1; 10 nucleotides match TRBD1. This CDR3 spans 16 amino acids. The V and J ends lost 5 bases and 7 bases, in that order; junction bases with no gene match: 13. In germline, CDR1 is MGHDK, CDR2 SYGVNS. This chain's CDR3 is CASSPMGGQGLFEAFF. Written as DNA, the CDR3 is TGTGCCAGCAGTCCGATGGGGGGACAGGGGTTATTTGAAGCTTTCTTT.

This clone was detected only a few times. The rearrangement joins TRBV5-4 to TRBJ2-1; 14 bases match TRBD2. The CDR3 consists of 15 residues. Germline-derived CDR1 and CDR2 are SGHNT and YYREEE (reference sequence). After removal of 4 bases from V and 8 bases from J, the junction contained 5 bases not matched to a gene. The DNA of the CDR3 is TGTGCCAGCAGCCCAGGGACTAGCGGGAGCGATGAGCAGTTCTTC. Translated: CASSPGTSGSDEQFF.

The chain uses TRBV30 and TRBJ1-1; D is unclear. Trimming cost V 0 bases and J 1 base, with 12 bases left between them. This CDR3 contains 15 residues. Germline V gene data show CDR1 as GTSNPN and CDR2 as SVGIG (reference sequence). Here the CDR3 reads CAWSVDFYGNTEAFF. The CDR3, as DNA: TGTGCCTGGAGTGTAGACTTCTACGGGAACACTGAAGCTTTCTTT.

This clone was recorded a few times. Distinct nucleotide sequences in the sample also encode this CDR3. The chain links TRBV20-1 to TRBJ2-5; TRBD1 is a possible D gene (5 bases). V shed 5 bases and J shed 2 bases, with 6 bases lying between them. Germline CDR1 DFQATT, CDR2 SNEGSKA (reference sequence). This CDR3 has 11 residues. In nucleotides, the CDR3 is TGCAGTGCTCCAGGGCAAGAGACCCAGTACTTC. Translating it yields CSAPGQETQYF.

The CDR3 DNA is TGTGCCAGCAGCTTATGGGGGACTAGCGGTTCCTACGAGCAGTACTTC. It translates to CASSLWGTSGSYEQYF. The gene calls are TRBV13 and TRBJ2-7; 11 nucleotides agree with TRBD2. J lost 1 base, V lost 2 bases, and 4 bases had no gene match. Germline lookup yields CDR1 PRHDT and CDR2 FYEKMQ (reference sequence). The CDR3 sequence is 16 residues long.

The chain recombines TRBV9 with TRBJ1-2; tentatively, D is TRBD1 (6 bases). The V end lost 2 bases, the J end lost 0 bases, and 11 bases lay between the germline ends. The CDR3 loop spans 15 amino acids. Germline V gene lookup returns CDR1 SGDLS and CDR2 YYNGEE. The CDR3 reads CASSVGGHSNYGYTF. Written as DNA, the CDR3 is TGTGCCAGCAGCGTCGGGGGGCATTCTAACTATGGCTACACCTTC.

This clone has a handful of counts. This chain uses TRBV28 with TRBJ2-3; D is uncertain. Germline V gives CDR1 MDHEN, CDR2 SYDVKM. Trimming took 8 bases from V and 0 from J, leaving 12 bases between them. CDR3 size: 14 residues. The CDR3 DNA sequence: TGTGCCAGCTATCGTGGCCCTAGCACAGATACGCAGTATTTT. It is translated as CASYRGPSTDTQYF.

This clone was found a few times. The J gene is TRBJ2-3, the V gene TRBV19; D gene uncertain. The CDR3 spans 12 residues. The germline gives CDR1 LNHDA, CDR2 SQIVND (reference sequence). Trimming stripped 4 bases from V and 2 bases from J, with 4 bases between. The CDR3 region has the DNA TGTGCCAGTAGTACCCTCACAGATACGCAGTATTTT. Translating gives CASSTLTDTQYF.

The V and J genes are TRBV4-1 and TRBJ2-6; tentatively, D is TRBD2 (5 bases). V dropped 4 bases and J dropped 2 bases, with 12 bases sitting between them. This CDR3 spans 16 amino acids. Germline V gene data show CDR1 as MGHRA and CDR2 as YSYEKL. In nucleotides, the CDR3 is TGCGCCAGCAGCCTATTCCGGGGTGCTGGGGCCAACGTCCTGACTTTC. Its protein is CASSLFRGAGANVLTF.

The V call is TRBV9, the J call TRBJ2-7; possible D gene TRBD2, 5 bases. Germline V lookup: CDR1 SGDLS, CDR2 YYNGEE. This CDR3 comprises 14 residues. V gave up 6 bases and J gave up 5 bases, with 18 bases separating them. This CDR3 reads CASNPAPGYHEQYF. The CDR3 DNA reads TGTGCCAGCAACCCAGCCCCGGGGTACCACGAGCAGTACTTC.

The V and J genes are TRBV6-5 and TRBJ2-4; no clear D. The CDR3 loop spans 12 amino acids. Germline values: CDR1 MNHEY, CDR2 SVGAGI. V was clipped by 2 bases and J by 7 bases, with 6 bases between them. CDR3 DNA sequence: TGTGCCAGCAGTTACGACGGGAACATTCAGTACTTC. Its protein is CASSYDGNIQYF.

This clone was seen a few times. The chain employs TRBV14 and TRBJ1-2; D remains ambiguous. V dropped 0 bases and J dropped 5 bases, with 7 bases sitting between them. This CDR3 is built from 13 residues. Germline CDR1 SGHDN, CDR2 FVKESK. CDR3 residues: CASSQDVRYGYTF. As DNA, the CDR3 is TGTGCCAGCAGCCAAGACGTGAGATATGGCTACACCTTC.

The chain has TRBV7-9 and TRBJ2-1; possibly TRBD1 for D (5 bases). Germline values: CDR1 SEHNR, CDR2 FQNEAQ (reference sequence). V lost 5 bases and J 7 bases, leaving 9 bases between the germline ends. CDR3 size: 12 residues. The CDR3 DNA is TGTGCCAGCAGCGCCGACAGTAATGAGCAGTTCTTC. Protein sequence: CASSADSNEQFF.

The rearrangement uses TRBV5-1 and TRBJ1-1; 7 bases fit TRBD1. CDR1 and CDR2 from the germline V gene are SGHRS and YFSETQ. V was pared by 2 bases and J by 5 bases, with 12 bases of the junction left unmatched. CDR3 length equals 16 residues. The CDR3 bases are TGCGCCAGCAGCTTAACCCCCCTCAGGGGGGCAACTGAAGCTTTCTTT. Protein sequence: CASSLTPLRGATEAFF.

V is TRBV7-2 and J is TRBJ2-7; tentative D call: TRBD1 (6 bases). The length of the CDR3 is 16 residues. Germline-derived CDR1 and CDR2 are SGHTA and FQGNSA. Deletions cut 1 base from V and 2 bases from J, with 15 bases between. This chain's CDR3 is CASSLVGRGTTYEQYF. CDR3 bases: TGTGCCAGCAGCTTAGTGGGCAGGGGCACCACCTACGAGCAGTACTTC.

The gene calls are TRBV11-2 and TRBJ2-2; weak D call: TRBD1 (6 bases). CDR3 length: 17 amino acids. V was trimmed by 5 bases and J by 6 bases, leaving 22 bases between them. Per germline, CDR1 SGHAT and CDR2 FQNNGV. CDR3 nucleotides: TGTGCCAGCAGCGCTCTAACAGGGCGTTGGAATGCCGGGGAGCTGTTTTTT. Translated: CASSALTGRWNAGELFF.

This clone was seen a handful of times. The V call is TRBV19, the J call TRBJ2-1, with a possible D match to TRBD2 (6 bases). Germline V gene lookup returns CDR1 LNHDA and CDR2 SQIVND (reference sequence). This CDR3 region has 16 residues. V shed 5 bases and J shed 13 bases, with 27 bases lying between them. CDR3 protein: CASSAPLGEVGANQFF. The CDR3 DNA follows: TGTGCCAGTAGTGCCCCACTAGGGGAGGTAGGTGCAAACCAGTTCTTC.